Following are 19 T cell receptor beta chains from one sample sequenced in a study of T cells in women clearing cervical HPV infection. TCRdb's table, derived via immunoSEQ multiplex PCR, lists solely in-frame clones and lacks some. In total, the table holds 13,000 to 15,000 clones. The sequenced sample consisted of blood buffy coat. These receptors all stem from a woman between 18 and 70 years old with a cervical HPV16 infection that either progressed to CIN3+ or cleared (not recorded which).

The CDR3 spells CASSSGDSDTYTF. The CDR3 DNA, read in part, is TGTGCCAGTAGTTCCGGGGATTCAGATACC. The V gene is TRBV19, the J gene TRBJ1-2; D is ambiguous. The read gets to within 3 residues of the CDR3 end, and the germline J gene fills in the rest. From germline, CDR1 is LNHDA and CDR2 SQIVND (reference sequence). The CDR3 runs to 13 residues.

On this clone itself: The missing CDR3 end, 3 residues past where the read stops, is filled in from the germline J gene. The chain has TRBV10-1 and TRBJ2-3; no firm D call. The CDR3 is made up of 12 amino acids. Germline lookup yields CDR1 WNHNN and CDR2 SYGVQD (reference sequence). The covered CDR3 bases are TGCGCCAGTGGAGATAGCAATCAGCCG. This sequence encodes CASGDSNQP. The whole CDR3 sequence reads CASGDSNQPQYF.

Remarks on this clone: Read coverage stops 3 residues before the CDR3 terminus; the germline J gene supplies the remainder. The chain carries TRBV20-1 and TRBJ2-5; tentative D call: TRBD2 (5 bases). The germline CDR1 and CDR2 sequences are DFQATT and SNEGSKA (reference sequence). V lost 0 bases and J lost 6, with 20 bases in between. This CDR3 is 16 amino acids long. The sequenced CDR3 bases are TGCAGTGCTAGAGATGGAGAGCTCGGGGTGAGGAAGACC. Translated, it gives CSARDGELGVRKT. The full CDR3 protein reads CSARDGELGVRKTQYF.

To note about this clone: The missing CDR3 end, 3 residues past where the read stops, is filled in from the germline J gene. The chain carries TRBV4-1 and TRBJ2-5; 11 positions match TRBD2. Trimming removed 1 base from V and 4 bases from J; junction bases left unmatched: 5. Germline values: CDR1 MGHRA, CDR2 YSYEKL. This CDR3 region has 16 residues. The sequenced part of the CDR3 DNA is TGCGCCAGCAGCCAAGCTCTAGCGGGGGGTCGAGAGACC. This sequence encodes CASSQALAGGRET. In full, the CDR3 reads CASSQALAGGRETQYF.

A word on this clone: The sequence runs out 3 residues before the end of the CDR3; the remainder is reconstructed from the germline J gene. This chain connects TRBV5-1 to TRBJ1-4; D unresolved. The CDR3 spans 15 residues. CDR1 is SGHRS and CDR2 is YFSETQ in the germline V gene. The V end was cut by 0 bases, the J end by 6 bases, with 12 bases between. CDR3 sequence reads: CASSLAPGPDEKLFF. CDR3 bases read: TGCGCCAGCAGCTTGGCCCCGGGTCCGGATGAAAAA.

As concerns this clone: Coverage ceases 3 residues before the CDR3 finishes, and the germline J gene fills in the end. The genes are TRBV19 and TRBJ2-3; no clear D. Germline V gene lookup returns CDR1 LNHDA and CDR2 SQIVND (reference sequence). The CDR3 is made up of 13 amino acids. The CDR3 reads CASSIRYQETQYF. The CDR3 bases that were read are TGTGCCAGTAGTATACGCTACCAAGAGACG.

On this clone itself: One junction end disagrees with the germline gene, perhaps due to a read error. The sequence runs out 3 residues before the end of the CDR3; the remainder is reconstructed from the germline J gene. The gene calls are TRBV7-7 and TRBJ2-3; the match to TRBD2 covers 8 bases. Per the germline V gene, CDR1 is SSHAT and CDR2 is FNYEAQ (reference sequence). The CDR3 length is 15 residues. CDR3 protein: CASSSSGGPRDTQYF. The sequenced part of the CDR3 DNA is TGTGCTAGCAGCTCCAGCGGGGGCCCTAGAGATACG.

With respect to this clone: The CDR3 goes on 3 residues after the read ends, and that part is filled in from the germline J gene. The chain uses TRBV20-1 and TRBJ1-4; TRBD1 matches 7 bases. The germline CDR1 and CDR2 sequences are DFQATT and SNEGSKA (reference sequence). The CDR3 consists of 13 residues. The CDR3 DNA, read in part, is TGCAGTGCTAGTAGAACAGGGGATTCACCA. Its translation: CSASRTGDSP. The whole CDR3 region reads CSASRTGDSPLFF.

Of note for this clone: The read ends 3 residues before the CDR3 terminus; that terminus is restored from the germline J gene. The chain is built from TRBV7-2 and TRBJ2-4; 8 bases map to TRBD1. The CDR3 sequence is 12 residues long. CDR1 is SGHTA, CDR2 FQGNSA, per germline. The covered CDR3 bases are TGTGCCAGCAGCTCCCAGGGACAGGTT. Encoded protein: CASSSQGQV. The whole CDR3 region reads CASSSQGQVQYF. Based on the CDR3 plus reference TRBV7-2 and TRBJ2-4, the full variable domain is GAGVSQSPSNKVTEKGKDVELRCDPISGHTALYWYRQSLGQGLEFLIYFQGNSAPDKSGLPSDRFSAERTGGSVSTLTIQRTQQEDSAVYLCASSSQGQVQYFGAGTRLSVL.

Concerning this clone: With the read ending 3 residues before the CDR3 end, the germline J gene is used to fill in that end. The V and J genes are TRBV19 and TRBJ1-2; D is undetermined. Per the germline V gene, CDR1 is LNHDA and CDR2 is SQIVND (reference sequence). CDR3 length: 12 amino acids. The CDR3 bases that were read are TGTGCCAGTAGTATAATGGGCTACGAC. Translated, it gives CASSIMGYD. The CDR3 in full is CASSIMGYDYTF.

A note on this clone: The read ends 3 residues before the CDR3 terminus; that terminus is restored from the germline J gene. The genes are TRBV4-2 and TRBJ2-1; 8 bases fit TRBD1. Germline V CDR1 and CDR2: LGHNA, YNFKEQ. The ends lost 5 bases at V and 8 bases at J; junction bases unmatched: 8. CDR3 size: 14 residues. CDR3 bases read: TGTGCCAGCAGCTCTGGACAGGGCAACTATGAG. Amino acid sequence: CASSSGQGNYE. The full CDR3 reads CASSSGQGNYEQFF.

In the case of this clone: The missing CDR3 end, 3 residues past where the read stops, is filled in from the germline J gene. The rearrangement joins TRBV30 to TRBJ1-5; D is possibly TRBD1 (5 bases). CDR1 is GTSNPN and CDR2 is SVGIG in the germline V gene (reference sequence). V was pared by 2 bases and J by 6 bases, with 17 bases between. The CDR3 is 15 residues long. This CDR3 reads CAWSPTGVRSQPQHF. The DNA read from the CDR3 is TGTGCCTGGAGTCCTACGGGGGTCCGAAGTCAGCCC.

Of note for this clone: Read data end 3 residues before the CDR3 end; the end is taken from the germline J gene. The chain links TRBV6-2 or TRBV6-3 to TRBJ2-3, with 7 bases that match TRBD1. The CDR3 spans 15 residues. V was pared by 6 bases and J by 0 bases, with 6 bases of the junction left unmatched. CDR1 is MNHEY, CDR2 SVGEGT, per germline. CDR3 bases read: TGTGCCAGCAGCCGGGGACAGCCGAGCACAGATACG. Encoded protein: CASSRGQPSTDT. The full CDR3 reads CASSRGQPSTDTQYF.

Measured by frequency, this clone is medium-sized. The junction does not match germline at one end; this may be a read error. With the read ending 3 residues before the CDR3 end, the germline J gene is used to fill in that end. Other DNA sequences from this sample encode an identical CDR3 as well. The chain couples TRBV18 to TRBJ2-7; no firm D call. This CDR3 is 14 amino acids long. The germline V gene has CDR1 KGHSH and CDR2 LQKENI. The sequenced CDR3 bases are TGTGCCAGTTCACCAATGGCATCGTCCTACGAG. Its translation is CASSPMASSYE. The complete CDR3 protein is CASSPMASSYEQYF.

Incomplete CDR3 DNA: TGTGCCAGCAGCTTAGCGTTCGATACG. Protein sequence: CASSLAFDT. The whole CDR3 sequence is CASSLAFDTQYF. J is TRBJ2-3 and V is TRBV11-2; D is undetermined. The read is 3 residues too short to cover the CDR3 end, so that end is filled in from the germline J gene. The germline gives CDR1 SGHAT, CDR2 FQNNGV. The V end lost 1 base, the J end lost 6 bases, and 5 bases lay between the germline ends. The CDR3 extends over 12 amino acids.

Concerning this clone itself: The read ends 3 residues early relative to the CDR3; the germline J gene fills the gap. The chain joins TRBV19 to TRBJ1-4, with 8 bases matching TRBD1. The CDR3 is made up of 14 amino acids. From germline, CDR1 is LNHDA and CDR2 SQIVND (reference sequence). The J segment lost 7 bases and the V segment lost 6 bases, leaving 7 bases of the junction unmatched. CDR3 bases read: TGTGCCAGTAGCCGCGACAGGGGTGGTGAAAAA. Residues: CASSRDRGGEK. The entire CDR3 reads CASSRDRGGEKLFF.

To note about this clone: The DNA ends 3 residues before the CDR3 does, and the rest of the CDR3 is filled in from the germline J gene. This rearrangement joins TRBV6-1 to TRBJ2-2; 9 bases are a match to TRBD1. CDR3 length: 14 residues. The germline V gene has CDR1 MNHNS and CDR2 SASEGT. The sequenced part of the CDR3 DNA is TGTGCCAGCAGTGGATTGACAGGGGGGGAAAAG. Its protein is CASSGLTGGEK. The full CDR3 protein is CASSGLTGGEKLFF.

Notes on this clone: With the read ending 3 residues before the CDR3 end, the germline J gene is used to fill in that end. J is TRBJ1-2 and V is TRBV19; TRBD1 aligns across 10 bases. Germline V gene data show CDR1 as LNHDA and CDR2 as SQIVND (reference sequence). This CDR3 spans 17 amino acids. CDR3 region: CASSYLGGRDRGHDYTF. The CDR3 DNA, read in part, is TGTGCCAGTAGTTATTTAGGGGGCCGGGACAGGGGACACGAC.

Concerning this clone itself: The read is 3 residues too short to cover the CDR3 end, so that end is filled in from the germline J gene. The chain recombines TRBV11-2 with TRBJ1-1; D is ambiguous. This CDR3 spans 13 amino acids. Trimming took off 5 bases at V and 1 base at J, with 8 bases between the two ends. In germline, CDR1 is SGHAT, CDR2 FQNNGV. The CDR3 here is CASSRVWNTEAFF. Partial CDR3 DNA: TGTGCCAGCAGCAGGGTATGGAACACTGAA.